What follows are 30 T cell receptor beta chains derived from one specimen sequenced in a study of cytomegalovirus exposure and HLA in healthy donors. Amplification used 60 Vbeta primers and 13 Jbeta primers. The method was immunoSEQ multiplex PCR; TCRdb's version includes in-frame clones alone and lacks a portion of them. The repertoire includes 120,000 or so clones, 70% to 85% of them detected once, and about 3.9% sits in the top ten. Sequenced sample: PBMCs. The origin of the receptors is a human donor in good health.

Here the CDR3 DNA reads TGCGCCAGCAGCCCCGGCCCCGGGGACACTGAAGCTTTCTTT. It is translated as CASSPGPGDTEAFF. V is TRBV5-1 and J is TRBJ1-1; D not certain. CDR3 size: 14 residues. V was clipped by 4 bases and J by 3 bases, with 13 bases between them. Germline V gene lookup returns CDR1 SGHRS and CDR2 YFSETQ.

V gene TRBV6-6 combines with J gene TRBJ2-5, with D possibly matching TRBD1 (7 bases). V dropped 7 bases and J dropped 1 base, with 13 bases sitting between them. Germline CDR1 and CDR2: MNHNY and SVGAGI (reference sequence). This CDR3 has 14 amino acids. The CDR3, as DNA: TGTGCCAGCACCCCAGGGGGGTCCCAAGAGACCCAGTACTTC. Amino acid sequence: CASTPGGSQETQYF.

The rearrangement links TRBV4-2 to TRBJ1-1, with D uncertain. The CDR3 contains 15 residues. The germline CDR1 and CDR2 sequences are LGHNA and YNFKEQ. Trimming pared 4 bases from V and 1 base from J, leaving 13 bases between. The CDR3 loop reads CASSPGGVRNTEAFF. The CDR3 DNA reads TGTGCCAGCAGCCCCGGCGGAGTCCGGAACACTGAAGCTTTCTTT.

V usage is TRBV14 and J usage is TRBJ2-1, with TRBD2 matching 15 bases. J was trimmed by 2 bases and V by 4 bases; bases with no gene match: 6. The germline V gene has CDR1 SGHDN and CDR2 FVKESK. The CDR3 has 18 amino acids. CDR3 in DNA: TGTGCCAGCAGCCCTCCGGGACTAGCGGGAGGAGCCTACAATGAGCAGTTCTTC. Protein product: CASSPPGLAGGAYNEQFF.

This clone was detected ten times or more. This chain links TRBV11-3 with TRBJ2-6; D call uncertain. V was cut by 5 bases and J by 0 bases, with 17 bases left in between. The CDR3 consists of 18 residues. The germline V gene has CDR1 SGHNT and CDR2 YENEEA. The CDR3 region is CASSPPKAMRSGANVLTF. The CDR3 DNA reads as TGTGCCAGCAGCCCCCCGAAAGCGATGCGCTCTGGGGCCAACGTCCTGACTTTC.

The genes are TRBV29-1 and TRBJ2-7; D not certain. CDR1 is SQVTM and CDR2 is ANQGSEA in the germline V gene. The CDR3 has 14 residues. Trimming stripped 6 bases from V and 0 bases from J, with 15 bases between. The CDR3 region is CSVRPTGNSYEQYF. As DNA, the CDR3 is TGCAGCGTGCGACCGACTGGCAACTCCTACGAGCAGTACTTC.

This clone was seen a handful of times. The rearrangement uses TRBV7-9 and TRBJ2-5, with a weak D call TRBD1 (6 bases). The germline V gene encodes CDR1 SEHNR and CDR2 FQNEAQ (reference sequence). The V gene lost 1 base and the J gene lost 5 bases, with 17 bases spanning the gap. The CDR3 has 16 amino acids. This CDR3 reads CASSLGSRGFGETQYF. CDR3 nucleotides: TGTGCCAGCAGCTTAGGATCCAGGGGCTTTGGGGAGACCCAGTACTTC.

This chain links TRBV28 with TRBJ1-2; TRBD1 matches 9 bases. Germline V gives CDR1 MDHEN, CDR2 SYDVKM. The length of the CDR3 is 14 residues. Germline trimming cut 4 bases from V and 3 bases from J; bases unmatched to any gene: 3. This CDR3 reads CASSSGQGYYGYTF. The CDR3 DNA reads as TGTGCCAGCAGTTCGGGACAGGGTTACTATGGCTACACCTTC.

The chain recombines TRBV6-5 with TRBJ2-3; D possibly corresponds to TRBD2 (6 bases). The CDR3 is 12 residues long. Deletions cut 8 bases from V and 0 bases from J, with 6 bases between. The germline V gene encodes CDR1 MNHEY and CDR2 SVGAGI. The CDR3 here is CASGTSTDTQYF. The CDR3 bases are TGTGCCAGCGGGACTAGCACAGATACGCAGTATTTT.

The V gene is TRBV5-8, the J gene TRBJ2-1; TRBD2 agrees at 9 bases. V lost 0 bases, J lost 0 bases, and 4 bases stayed unmatched. The CDR3 has 17 amino acids. Germline CDR1 is SGHTS and CDR2 is YDEGEE. CDR3 in DNA: TGTGCCAGCAGCTTGGTGCTAGCGGGGAGCTCCTACAATGAGCAGTTCTTC. Its protein is CASSLVLAGSSYNEQFF.

The chain has TRBV11-3 and TRBJ1-6; 8 bases align to TRBD1. Trimming took 5 bases from V and 17 from J; bases not matched to a gene: 8. CDR1 and CDR2 (germline): SGHNT, YENEEA. This CDR3 is built from 12 residues. Here the CDR3 reads CASSQQGEVVHF. CDR3 nucleotides: TGTGCCAGCAGCCAACAGGGGGAAGTCGTCCACTTT.

V gene TRBV19 combines with J gene TRBJ1-1; D possibly corresponds to TRBD1 (5 bases). V was clipped by 5 bases and J by 4 bases, with 17 bases between them. CDR1 and CDR2 (germline): LNHDA, SQIVND (reference sequence). This CDR3 region has 15 residues. The CDR3 region has the DNA TGTGCCAGTAGTTGGGCGGGGGACGTTGGCACTGAAGCTTTCTTT. Amino acids: CASSWAGDVGTEAFF.

This chain links TRBV4-2 with TRBJ2-3, with 10 bases identical to TRBD1. Trimming at V came to 4 bases and at J to 6 bases, leaving 1 base not matched to a gene. This CDR3 spans 13 amino acids. The germline CDR1 and CDR2 sequences are LGHNA and YNFKEQ. CDR3 in DNA: TGTGCCAGCAGCCGACAGGGGGCTGATACGCAGTATTTT. This gives the protein CASSRQGADTQYF.

This chain links TRBV27 with TRBJ2-7, with TRBD1 matching over 8 bases. The trim removed 5 bases at V and 2 bases at J, leaving 5 bases unmatched. Germline CDR1 reads MNHEY; CDR2 reads SMNVEV (reference sequence). CDR3 length: 14 amino acids. CDR3 nucleotides: TGTGCCAGCAGTCCCCGGACAGGGACCTACGAGCAGTACTTC. Translated: CASSPRTGTYEQYF.

The chain is built from TRBV28 and TRBJ2-1; 11 bases match TRBD1. Germline CDR1 and CDR2: MDHEN and SYDVKM. V shed 6 bases and J 7 bases; nucleotides not matched to a gene: 8. The CDR3 consists of 15 residues. The CDR3 nucleotides read TGTGCCAGCAGCGGACAGGGGGCGCTGGGTAATGAGCAGTTCTTC. Protein: CASSGQGALGNEQFF.

V usage is TRBV9 and J usage is TRBJ2-7; perhaps TRBD1 as D (6 bases). The V and J ends lost 4 bases and 3 bases respectively, with 11 bases between them. The CDR3 length is 13 residues. Germline V gene sequence: CDR1 SGDLS, CDR2 YYNGEE. The CDR3: CASSRTDSYEQYF. DNA for the CDR3: TGTGCCAGCAGCAGAACGGACAGCTACGAGCAGTACTTC.

This chain joins TRBV28 and TRBJ1-2; TRBD1 matches 7 bases. The CDR3 is 14 residues long. From germline, CDR1 is MDHEN and CDR2 SYDVKM. Trimming at V came to 7 bases and at J to 6 bases, leaving 11 bases not matched to a gene. The CDR3 bases are TGTGCCAGCACTAACACCCGACAGGGAAATGGCTACACCTTC. Amino acid sequence: CASTNTRQGNGYTF.

The genes are TRBV19 and TRBJ2-5, with 7 bases matching TRBD1. The CDR3 is 13 residues long. The V gene end was trimmed by 8 bases and the J gene end by 2 bases; junction bases not matched to a gene: 5. The germline V gene has CDR1 LNHDA and CDR2 SQIVND (reference sequence). CDR3 DNA sequence: TGTGCCAGTCGAACCAGGGGGCAAGAGACCCAGTACTTC. Translating it yields CASRTRGQETQYF.

V and J are TRBV7-8 and TRBJ2-1; 9 bases match TRBD2. V was pared by 1 base and J by 12 bases, with 22 bases of the junction left unmatched. CDR1 is SGHVS and CDR2 is FQNEAQ in the germline V gene. The CDR3 runs 19 residues. The CDR3 DNA reads as TGTGCCAGCAGCTTAGACCCCCGACTGGCGGGAGGGTCGCTGCATGGGCAGTTCTTC. As protein: CASSLDPRLAGGSLHGQFF. Full variable domain (missing parts from reference TRBV7-8 and TRBJ2-1): GAGVSQSPRYKVAKRGQDVALRCDPISGHVSLFWYQQALGQGPEFLTYFQNEAQLDKSGLPSDRFFAERPEGSVSTLKIQRTQQEDSAVYLCASSLDPRLAGGSLHGQFFGPGTRLTVL.

The DNA for the CDR3 is TGCGCCAGCAGTCCAGGACAGGCCCAAAATCAGCCCCAGCATTTT. The encoded protein is CASSPGQAQNQPQHF. The chain employs TRBV5-1 and TRBJ1-5, with 7 bases matching TRBD1. V gave up 5 bases and J gave up 4 bases; unmatched junction bases: 9. The CDR3 contains 15 residues. CDR1 and CDR2 (germline): SGHRS, YFSETQ.

The chain uses TRBV19 and TRBJ2-2, with D possibly matching TRBD2 (6 bases). The CDR3 has 16 residues. CDR1 and CDR2 from the germline V gene are LNHDA and SQIVND (reference sequence). V lost 3 bases, J lost 0 bases, and 11 bases lay in between. CDR3 in amino acids: CASSITSFSNTGELFF. CDR3 nucleotides: TGTGCCAGTAGTATTACTAGCTTTTCGAACACCGGGGAGCTGTTTTTT.

V gene TRBV28 combines with J gene TRBJ2-2; possibly TRBD1 for D (6 bases). CDR1 MDHEN and CDR2 SYDVKM come from the germline V gene. Deletions cut 3 bases from V and 2 bases from J, with 10 bases between. This CDR3 has 15 amino acids. CDR3 protein: CASSLPGENTGELFF. CDR3 DNA: TGTGCCAGCAGTTTGCCAGGGGAAAACACCGGGGAGCTGTTTTTT.

In this sample, this clone turned up once. This chain links TRBV7-7 with TRBJ1-2; D possibly corresponds to TRBD1 (6 bases). V lost 3 bases, J lost 4 bases, and 15 bases lay in between. This CDR3 comprises 15 residues. Germline CDR1 SSHAT, CDR2 FNYEAQ (reference sequence). The CDR3 loop is CASSFGGRGFYGYTF. CDR3 nucleotides: TGTGCCAGCAGCTTCGGTGGCAGGGGTTTCTATGGCTACACCTTC.

This clone appeared a few times. Other DNA sequences in this sample translate to the same CDR3. This sequence joins TRBV6-5 and TRBJ1-2; maybe TRBD1 (6 bases). V shed 2 bases and J shed 5 bases, with 15 bases lying between them. Germline V lookup: CDR1 MNHEY, CDR2 SVGAGI. This CDR3 contains 15 residues. The CDR3 bases are TGTGCCAGCAGTTACAAGCAAGACAGGCTTTATGGCTACACCTTC. Translating it yields CASSYKQDRLYGYTF.

The chain links TRBV9 to TRBJ2-1, with 10 bases that match TRBD2. The trim removed 0 bases at V and 5 bases at J, leaving 2 bases unmatched. CDR1 SGDLS and CDR2 YYNGEE come from the germline V gene. CDR3 length equals 15 residues. This chain's CDR3 is CASSVGLAGDNEQFF. The CDR3 nucleotides are TGTGCCAGCAGCGTAGGCCTAGCGGGAGACAATGAGCAGTTCTTC. The full variable domain, in which reference TRBV9 and TRBJ2-1 provide the parts outside the CDR3, is DSGVTQTPKHLITATGQRVTLRCSPRSGDLSVYWYQQSLDQGLQFLIQYYNGEERAKGNILERFSAQQFPDLHSELNLSSLELGDSALYFCASSVGLAGDNEQFFGPGTRLTVL.

This clone was counted a few times. The rearrangement links TRBV19 to TRBJ2-3; 9 positions match TRBD1. In germline, CDR1 is LNHDA, CDR2 SQIVND (reference sequence). V lost 3 bases and J lost 2; bases outside the gene matches: 6. The CDR3 is made up of 16 amino acids. The CDR3 is CASSITGQGYTDTQYF. The CDR3, as DNA: TGTGCCAGTAGTATCACGGGACAGGGATACACAGATACGCAGTATTTT.

The chain joins TRBV9 to TRBJ1-1; 7 bases agree with TRBD1. Looked up from germline, CDR1 is SGDLS and CDR2 is YYNGEE. The CDR3 loop spans 15 amino acids. J was trimmed by 4 bases and V by 3 bases; bases with no gene match: 9. This CDR3 is CASSAELDRRTEAFF. The DNA of the CDR3 is TGTGCCAGCAGCGCTGAACTGGACAGGCGCACTGAAGCTTTCTTT.

V is TRBV5-5 and J is TRBJ1-2; D is uncertain. CDR3 size: 14 residues. Between the trimmed V and J ends, which lost 0 bases and 0 bases, there was a span of 6 bases. The V gene's germline CDR1 is SGHKS and CDR2 YYEKEE (reference sequence). CDR3 region: CASSLGSPNYGYTF. The CDR3 nucleotides are TGTGCCAGCAGCTTGGGGAGCCCTAACTATGGCTACACCTTC.

This chain uses TRBV2 with TRBJ2-1, with D possibly being TRBD2 (6 bases). Germline lookup yields CDR1 SNHLY and CDR2 FYNNEI. V was pared by 7 bases and J by 0 bases, with 16 bases between. CDR3 length: 16 residues. The CDR3 sequence: CASTPWRETSYNEQFF. DNA for the CDR3: TGTGCCAGCACCCCCTGGAGGGAAACCTCCTACAATGAGCAGTTCTTC.

J is TRBJ2-6 and V is TRBV27; D perhaps matches TRBD2 (5 bases). CDR1 and CDR2 from the germline V gene are MNHEY and SMNVEV (reference sequence). The CDR3 runs 15 residues. V lost 4 bases and J lost 4, with 11 bases in between. CDR3 sequence reads: CASSSGERGANVLTF. CDR3 coding DNA: TGTGCCAGCAGTTCCGGGGAACGCGGGGCCAACGTCCTGACTTTC.